This T cell receptor beta chain was found in a study of T-cell memory formation after mild COVID-19. The overall study: Each donor largely had its own TCR clusters.

This clonotype was counted many times. The CDR3 covers 14 residues. With 5 bases removed from V and 3 bases from J, the gap between germline ends came to 14 bases. The V gene's germline CDR1 is DFQATT and CDR2 SNEGSKA (reference sequence). One entry per CDR3 protein, called by TCRdb with MiXCR from the 5' RACE reads. The data contain 380,000 or so distinct CDR3 sequences, roughly an eighth of them singletons. V usage is TRBV20-1 and J usage is TRBJ2-1; D gene uncertain. Sequenced material: PBMCs or a T cell subset sorted from them (not recorded which). The receptor was isolated from a man aged 18 to 29 who had mild COVID-19 (a few samples of this study predate the infection). Cell type and time point are not known. In DNA, the CDR3 is TGCAGTGCTCAGACGGAAACGGGCTACAATGAGCAGTTCTTC. This sequence encodes CSAQTETGYNEQFF.